This T cell receptor (beta chain) was recovered during a study of PD-1 blockade in classical Hodgkin lymphoma. Method: immunoSEQ multiplex PCR; TCRdb's copy keeps in-frame clones and lacks some. The sample records about 94,000 clones, nearly 90% being singletons. In every patient, relapse followed autologous stem cell transplantation, while exposure to brentuximab vedotin differed. The germline V gene has CDR1 SGHVS and CDR2 FNYEAQ. The CDR3 totals 14 residues. V was shortened by 1 base and J by 2 bases, with 6 bases between the two germline ends. The starting material was peripheral blood mononuclear cells (PBMCs), obtained before the second cycle of nivolumab. The sequence was obtained from a human donor with classical Hodgkin lymphoma. The chain uses TRBV7-6 and TRBJ1-3, with unresolved D. This chain's CDR3 is CASSLEVAGNTIYF. The CDR3 DNA reads TGTGCCAGCAGCTTAGAAGTGGCTGGAAACACCATATATTTT.